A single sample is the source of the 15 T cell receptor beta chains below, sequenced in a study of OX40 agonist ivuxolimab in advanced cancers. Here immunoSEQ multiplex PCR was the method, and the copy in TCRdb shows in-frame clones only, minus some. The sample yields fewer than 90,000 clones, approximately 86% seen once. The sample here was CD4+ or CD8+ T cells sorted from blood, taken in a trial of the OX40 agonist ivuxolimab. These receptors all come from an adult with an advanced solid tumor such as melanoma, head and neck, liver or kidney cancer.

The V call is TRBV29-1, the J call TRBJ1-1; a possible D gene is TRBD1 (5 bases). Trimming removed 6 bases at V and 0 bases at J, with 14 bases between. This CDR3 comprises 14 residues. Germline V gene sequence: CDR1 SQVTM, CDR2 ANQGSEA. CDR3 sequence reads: CSVRSRGMNTEAFF. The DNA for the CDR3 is TGCAGCGTGCGTAGCCGGGGCATGAACACTGAAGCTTTCTTT.

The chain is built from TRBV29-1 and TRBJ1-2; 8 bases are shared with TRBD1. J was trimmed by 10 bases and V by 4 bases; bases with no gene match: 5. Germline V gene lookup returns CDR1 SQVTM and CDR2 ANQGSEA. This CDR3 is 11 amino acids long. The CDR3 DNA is TGCAGCGTTGGGCAGGGGGCCCCCTACACCTTC. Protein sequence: CSVGQGAPYTF.

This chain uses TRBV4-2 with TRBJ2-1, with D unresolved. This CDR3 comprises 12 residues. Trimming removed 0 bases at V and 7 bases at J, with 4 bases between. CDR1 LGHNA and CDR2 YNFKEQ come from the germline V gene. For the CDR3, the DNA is TGTGCCAGCAGCCAAGATAGGAATGAGCAGTTCTTC. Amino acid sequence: CASSQDRNEQFF.

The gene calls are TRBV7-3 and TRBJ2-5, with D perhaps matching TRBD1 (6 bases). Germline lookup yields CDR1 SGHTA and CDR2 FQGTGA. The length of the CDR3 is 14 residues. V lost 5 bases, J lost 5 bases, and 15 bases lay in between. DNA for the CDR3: TGTGCCAGCAGCAACACTAGGACAGATGAGACCCAGTACTTC. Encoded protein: CASSNTRTDETQYF.

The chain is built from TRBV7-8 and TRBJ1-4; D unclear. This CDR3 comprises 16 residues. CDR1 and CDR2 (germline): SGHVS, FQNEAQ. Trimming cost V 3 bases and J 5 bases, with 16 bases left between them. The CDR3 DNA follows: TGTGCCAGCAGCTTCACTTCGGGATACCCGAATGAAAAACTGTTTTTT. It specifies CASSFTSGYPNEKLFF.

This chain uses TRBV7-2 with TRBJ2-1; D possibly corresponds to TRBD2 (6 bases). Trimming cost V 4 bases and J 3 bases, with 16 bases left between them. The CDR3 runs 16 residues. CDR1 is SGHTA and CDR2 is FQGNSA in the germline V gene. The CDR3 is CASSSGVVGGYNEQFF. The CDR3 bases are TGTGCCAGCAGCTCGGGGGTCGTCGGTGGCTACAATGAGCAGTTCTTC.

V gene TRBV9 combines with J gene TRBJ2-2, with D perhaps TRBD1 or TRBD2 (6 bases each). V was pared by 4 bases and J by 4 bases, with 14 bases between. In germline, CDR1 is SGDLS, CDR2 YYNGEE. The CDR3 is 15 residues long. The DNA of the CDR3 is TGTGCCAGCAGCTTGGGGGGCCGGGGCACCGGGGAGCTGTTTTTT. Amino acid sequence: CASSLGGRGTGELFF.

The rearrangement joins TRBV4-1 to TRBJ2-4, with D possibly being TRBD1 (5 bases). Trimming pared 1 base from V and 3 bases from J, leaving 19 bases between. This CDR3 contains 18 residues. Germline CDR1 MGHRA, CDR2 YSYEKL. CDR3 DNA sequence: TGCGCCAGCAGCCAAGGAATTCTCAGGGCCCAGGGCAAAAACATTCAGTACTTC. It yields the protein CASSQGILRAQGKNIQYF.

CDR3 bases: TGTGCCAGTACCTCCCGAAGAGGGCCACAGGGCAATGAGCAGTTCTTC. It specifies CASTSRRGPQGNEQFF. The chain couples TRBV19 to TRBJ2-1, with TRBD1 as a possible D gene (6 bases). Germline CDR1 and CDR2: LNHDA and SQIVND (reference sequence). CDR3 length: 16 amino acids. Trimming removed 7 bases at V and 6 bases at J, with 22 bases between.

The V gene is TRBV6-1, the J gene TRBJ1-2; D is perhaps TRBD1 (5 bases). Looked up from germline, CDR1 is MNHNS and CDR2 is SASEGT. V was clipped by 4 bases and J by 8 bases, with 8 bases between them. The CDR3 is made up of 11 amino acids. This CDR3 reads CASSARGGYTF. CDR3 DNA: TGTGCCAGCAGTGCCCGGGGGGGCTACACCTTC.

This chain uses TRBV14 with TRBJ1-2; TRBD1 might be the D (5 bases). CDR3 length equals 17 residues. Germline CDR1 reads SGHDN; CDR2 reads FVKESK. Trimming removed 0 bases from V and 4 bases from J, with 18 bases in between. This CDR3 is CASSQEGVIRASYGYTF. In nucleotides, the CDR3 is TGTGCCAGCAGCCAAGAAGGGGTCATACGAGCGAGCTATGGCTACACCTTC.

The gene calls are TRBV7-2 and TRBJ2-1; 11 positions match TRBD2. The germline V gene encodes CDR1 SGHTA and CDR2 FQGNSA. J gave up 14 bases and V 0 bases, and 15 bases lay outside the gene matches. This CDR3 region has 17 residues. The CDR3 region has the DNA TGTGCCAGCAGCTTAGCGCTCATAGCGGGAGGGCCTGGGGGTGAGTTCTTC. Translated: CASSLALIAGGPGGEFF.

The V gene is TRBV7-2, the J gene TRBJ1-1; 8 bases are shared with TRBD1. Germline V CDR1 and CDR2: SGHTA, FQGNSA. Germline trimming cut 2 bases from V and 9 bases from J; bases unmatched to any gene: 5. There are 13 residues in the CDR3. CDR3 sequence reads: CASSLTGGRKAFF. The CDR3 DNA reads TGTGCCAGCAGCTTAACAGGGGGGAGGAAAGCTTTCTTT.

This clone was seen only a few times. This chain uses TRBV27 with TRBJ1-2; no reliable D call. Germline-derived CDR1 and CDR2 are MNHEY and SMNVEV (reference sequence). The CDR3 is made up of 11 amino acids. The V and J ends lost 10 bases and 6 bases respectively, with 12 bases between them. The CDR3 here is CATGGRNGYTF. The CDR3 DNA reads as TGTGCCACCGGAGGGCGGAATGGCTACACCTTC.

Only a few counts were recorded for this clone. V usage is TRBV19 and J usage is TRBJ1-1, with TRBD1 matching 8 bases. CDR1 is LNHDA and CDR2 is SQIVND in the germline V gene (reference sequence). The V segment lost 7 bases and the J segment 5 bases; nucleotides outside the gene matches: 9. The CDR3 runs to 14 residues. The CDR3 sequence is CASTNQGARTEAFF. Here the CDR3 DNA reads TGTGCCAGTACGAACCAGGGGGCGAGAACTGAAGCTTTCTTT. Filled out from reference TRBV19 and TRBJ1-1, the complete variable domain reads DGGITQSPKYLFRKEGQNVTLSCEQNLNHDAMYWYRQDPGQGLRLIYYSQIVNDFQKGDIAEGYSVSREKKESFPLTVTSAQKNPTAFYLCASTNQGARTEAFFGQGTRLTVV.